The next 23 T cell receptor beta chains were all read from a single sample in a study of blood T cell repertoires in COVID-19. Data came from immunoSEQ multiplex PCR; TCRdb stores just in-frame clones and leaves some out. Of over 30,000 clones listed, approximately 80% are singletons. Source material: peripheral blood. All receptors come from a human donor in a cohort sampled during active COVID-19.

The chain couples TRBV5-1 to TRBJ1-4; tentative D call: TRBD1 (6 bases). V was shortened by 4 bases and J by 0 bases, with 7 bases between the two germline ends. The CDR3 extends over 14 amino acids. The V gene's germline CDR1 is SGHRS and CDR2 YFSETQ. CDR3 in DNA: TGCGCCAGCAGCAGGACAGCAACTAATGAAAAACTGTTTTTT. Translation gives CASSRTATNEKLFF.

This chain uses TRBV30 with TRBJ1-6, with 7 bases matching TRBD1. The CDR3 has 15 residues. Germline CDR1 reads GTSNPN; CDR2 reads SVGIG (reference sequence). Trimming cost V 0 bases and J 7 bases; bases outside gene matches: 6. The CDR3 is CAWSVEGQLNSPLHF. The CDR3 DNA reads TGTGCCTGGAGTGTAGAGGGACAGTTAAATTCACCCCTCCACTTT. The entire variable domain, with the rest obtained from reference TRBV30 and TRBJ1-6, is as follows: SQTIHQWPATLVQPVGSPLSLECTVEGTSNPNLYWYRQAAGRGLQLLFYSVGIGQISSEVPQNLSASRPQDRQFILSSKKLLLSDSGFYLCAWSVEGQLNSPLHFGNGTRLTVT.

This clone has only one observation. CDR3 nucleotides: TGTGCCAGCAGTTTTTGGGGGGGGCCCACCTATGGCTACACCTTC. It is translated as CASSFWGGPTYGYTF. The rearrangement uses TRBV28 and TRBJ1-2; weak D call: TRBD1 (6 bases). V gave up 3 bases and J gave up 4 bases, with 15 bases separating them. The CDR3 is 15 residues long. The germline V gene encodes CDR1 MDHEN and CDR2 SYDVKM.

The chain links TRBV11-2 to TRBJ2-1; TRBD1 matches 10 bases. The ends lost 5 bases at V and 7 bases at J; junction bases unmatched: 8. CDR3 size: 15 residues. Germline V gene data show CDR1 as SGHAT and CDR2 as FQNNGV. CDR3 protein: CASSLDRGRGNEQFF. The CDR3 region has the DNA TGTGCCAGCAGCCTTGACAGGGGGCGGGGGAATGAGCAGTTCTTC.

The V call is TRBV15, the J call TRBJ2-2; 10 bases are a match to TRBD1. The germline gives CDR1 LNHNV, CDR2 YYDKDF (reference sequence). This CDR3 contains 15 residues. The junction had 4 bases not matched to a gene; V was cut back by 3 bases and J by 6 bases. The CDR3 loop is CATSRDRGVAGELFF. CDR3 DNA sequence: TGTGCCACCAGCAGGGACAGGGGGGTGGCCGGGGAGCTGTTTTTT.

The J gene is TRBJ2-5, the V gene TRBV20-1, with D possibly being TRBD2 (6 bases). The V gene lost 2 bases and the J gene lost 7 bases, with 8 bases spanning the gap. The CDR3 sequence is 11 residues long. Germline V lookup: CDR1 DFQATT, CDR2 SNEGSKA (reference sequence). The CDR3 sequence: CSARRETTQYF. The CDR3, as DNA: TGCAGTGCTAGACGGGAGACGACCCAGTACTTC.

This clone was detected once. The chain carries TRBV5-1 and TRBJ2-2; no reliable D call. V was trimmed by 3 bases and J by 0 bases, leaving 9 bases between them. CDR1 and CDR2 from the germline V gene are SGHRS and YFSETQ. CDR3 size: 15 residues. The CDR3 DNA reads as TGCGCCAGCAGCTCCTCACTAACGAACACCGGGGAGCTGTTTTTT. The encoded protein is CASSSSLTNTGELFF.

This chain uses TRBV18 with TRBJ2-1; D call uncertain. The germline V and J ends were trimmed by 3 bases and 0 bases, with 9 bases remaining between them. In germline, CDR1 is KGHSH, CDR2 LQKENI. The CDR3 runs 15 residues. The CDR3 region has the DNA TGTGCCAGCTCACCGGGTCCTAGCTCCTACAATGAGCAGTTCTTC. Translating it yields CASSPGPSSYNEQFF.

The chain couples TRBV5-6 to TRBJ2-6; no definite D call. Trimming removed 5 bases from V and 0 bases from J, with 9 bases in between. Germline V lookup: CDR1 SGHDT, CDR2 YYEEEE. CDR3 length equals 15 residues. DNA of the CDR3: TGTGCCAGCAGTCTCTATACCTCTGGGGCCAACGTCCTGACTTTC. Translation: CASSLYTSGANVLTF. The whole variable domain, remainder taken from reference TRBV5-6 and TRBJ2-6, is DAGVTQSPTHLIKTRGQQVTLRCSPKSGHDTVSWYQQALGQGPQFIFQYYEEEERQRGNFPDRFSGHQFPNYSSELNVNALLLGDSALYLCASSLYTSGANVLTFGAGSRLTVL.

The chain has TRBV7-2 and TRBJ1-2; D is uncertain. The CDR3 contains 16 residues. Germline V gives CDR1 SGHTA, CDR2 FQGNSA. Trimming took 1 base from V and 0 from J, leaving 12 bases between them. CDR3 protein: CASSLDGRPSNYGYTF. The CDR3 nucleotides read TGTGCCAGCAGCTTAGACGGCAGGCCCTCTAACTATGGCTACACCTTC. Using reference TRBV7-2 and TRBJ1-2 for the parts outside the CDR3, the full variable domain is GAGVSQSPSNKVTEKGKDVELRCDPISGHTALYWYRQSLGQGLEFLIYFQGNSAPDKSGLPSDRFSAERTGGSVSTLTIQRTQQEDSAVYLCASSLDGRPSNYGYTFGSGTRLTVV.

The chain links TRBV7-2 to TRBJ2-3; D gene uncertain. CDR3 length: 16 residues. Looked up from germline, CDR1 is SGHTA and CDR2 is FQGNSA. The ends were cut back, 7 bases at V and 0 bases at J, with 17 bases in the middle. The chain's CDR3 is CASTDGGGISTDTQYF. CDR3 nucleotide sequence: TGTGCCAGCACCGACGGCGGCGGAATTAGCACAGATACGCAGTATTTT.

The chain couples TRBV2 to TRBJ2-2; D call uncertain. The CDR3 is 15 amino acids. CDR1 and CDR2 (germline): SNHLY, FYNNEI. The ends were cut back, 7 bases at V and 3 bases at J, with 15 bases in the middle. CDR3 sequence (DNA): TGTGCCAGCAACCCCCGCGCCACGCACACCGGGGAGCTGTTTTTT. Amino acids: CASNPRATHTGELFF. Full variable domain (missing parts from reference TRBV2 and TRBJ2-2): EPEVTQTPSHQVTQMGQEVILRCVPISNHLYFYWYRQILGQKVEFLVSFYNNEISEKSEIFDDQFSVERPDGSNFTLKIRSTKLEDSAMYFCASNPRATHTGELFFGEGSRLTVL.

The chain links TRBV28 to TRBJ2-7; D gene unclear. The germline V gene encodes CDR1 MDHEN and CDR2 SYDVKM. This CDR3 spans 13 amino acids. V gave up 1 base and J gave up 3 bases, with 7 bases separating them. CDR3 coding DNA: TGTGCCAGCAGTTTATCCCGTATCTACGAGCAGTACTTC. Its protein product is CASSLSRIYEQYF.

V and J are TRBV7-9 and TRBJ2-7; D not resolved. With 1 base removed from V and 0 bases from J, the gap between germline ends came to 7 bases. This CDR3 has 14 residues. Germline assignment: CDR1 SEHNR and CDR2 FQNEAQ (reference sequence). The CDR3 region is CASSLGGTSYEQYF. CDR3 sequence (DNA): TGTGCCAGCAGCTTAGGTGGCACCTCCTACGAGCAGTACTTC.

This chain joins TRBV11-2 and TRBJ1-2; perhaps TRBD1 as D (6 bases). Trimming left V 3 bases short and J 8 bases short, with 10 bases between. Per germline, CDR1 SGHAT and CDR2 FQNNGV. The CDR3 has 12 residues. In nucleotides, the CDR3 is TGTGCCAGCAGCTTGAACAGGGTCGGCTACACCTTC. Amino acids: CASSLNRVGYTF.

This clone showed up just a few times. The CDR3 DNA reads as TGTGCCAGCAGCCACTACGTCGCGGCTAACTATGGCTACACCTTC. As protein: CASSHYVAANYGYTF. The V gene is TRBV5-6, the J gene TRBJ1-2; no firm D call. The V end was cut by 4 bases, the J end by 0 bases, with 13 bases between. Per germline, CDR1 SGHDT and CDR2 YYEEEE. The length of the CDR3 is 15 residues.

The rearrangement uses TRBV18 and TRBJ1-1, with D possibly TRBD1 on 5 matching bases. V lost 4 bases and J lost 5, with 11 bases in between. Germline CDR1 and CDR2: KGHSH and LQKENI. The CDR3 is 13 residues long. The DNA for the CDR3 is TGTGCCAGCTCACGTGGGGGGGGGACTGAAGCTTTCTTT. This sequence encodes CASSRGGGTEAFF.

The rearrangement joins TRBV7-2 to TRBJ1-4, with D unclear. V was shortened by 0 bases and J by 3 bases, with 11 bases between the two germline ends. Germline V gene data show CDR1 as SGHTA and CDR2 as FQGNSA. The CDR3 runs to 16 residues. The CDR3 spells CASSLATGAANEKLFF. The CDR3 nucleotides read TGTGCCAGCAGCTTAGCTACCGGTGCGGCTAATGAAAAACTGTTTTTT.

This clone was observed once. The chain employs TRBV5-1 and TRBJ2-1; 9 nucleotides align to TRBD2. This CDR3 spans 14 amino acids. Per the germline V gene, CDR1 is SGHRS and CDR2 is YFSETQ. Germline trimming cut 1 base from V and 6 bases from J; bases unmatched to any gene: 2. The CDR3 here is CASSLKAGGNEQFF. Here the CDR3 DNA reads TGCGCCAGCAGCTTGAAAGCGGGGGGCAATGAGCAGTTCTTC.

The chain links TRBV27 to TRBJ2-1, with TRBD2 matching over 14 bases. Germline lookup yields CDR1 MNHEY and CDR2 SMNVEV (reference sequence). The CDR3 extends over 16 amino acids. V shed 6 bases and J 4 bases; nucleotides not matched to a gene: 5. This chain's CDR3 is CASRKGTSGSYNEQFF. Here the CDR3 DNA reads TGTGCCAGCAGAAAGGGGACTAGCGGGAGTTACAATGAGCAGTTCTTC.

CDR3 bases: TGTGCCAGCAGTGAGAGGGTAGCGCGGGAGACCCAGTACTTC. Its protein is CASSERVARETQYF. The rearrangement joins TRBV6-1 to TRBJ2-5; tentative D call: TRBD2 (5 bases). This CDR3 is 14 amino acids long. The germline V gene has CDR1 MNHNS and CDR2 SASEGT. The V and J ends lost 3 bases and 5 bases respectively, with 13 bases between them.

CDR3 sequence reads: CASSLFRGQGYTF. The DNA for the CDR3 is TGTGCCAGCAGTTTATTCAGGGGGCAAGGCTACACCTTC. This chain connects TRBV28 to TRBJ1-2; 8 bases are a match to TRBD1. V shed 1 base and J 8 bases; nucleotides not matched to a gene: 3. Germline CDR1 reads MDHEN; CDR2 reads SYDVKM. CDR3 length: 13 residues.

The J gene is TRBJ2-1, the V gene TRBV19; D gene unclear. The V gene's germline CDR1 is LNHDA and CDR2 SQIVND (reference sequence). Trimming shortened V by 3 bases and J by 6 bases, and 12 bases separated the two germline ends. This CDR3 is built from 14 residues. The CDR3 spells CASSIQIRTNEQFF. The CDR3 DNA sequence: TGTGCCAGTAGTATCCAGATACGAACCAATGAGCAGTTCTTC.